The 18 T cell receptor beta chains below come from one sample, sequenced in a study of human T cells and chemical hapten exposure. TCRdb redid the calling of the RACE reads with MiXCR, one entry per CDR3 protein. The data contain about 85,000 distinct CDR3 sequences, 7.5% to 9.5% of them singletons. Time point in this sample: pre-sensitization, week 0. The sample's treatment: therapeutic diphenylcyclopropenone sensitization with weekly scalp DPC. This sample comprised whole blood, obtained in connection with sensitization to the hapten diphenylcyclopropenone (DPC). The receptors shown here come from a man aged 35-49 years with alopecia areata. Some clones in this sample may be carry-over from other donors' samples.

This clonotype was recorded at least ten times. This chain connects TRBV28 to TRBJ2-5; 8 bases are shared with TRBD1. Trimming took 3 bases from V and 5 from J; bases not matched to a gene: 14. The CDR3 consists of 17 residues. Germline V gene data show CDR1 as MDHEN and CDR2 as SYDVKM. In DNA form, the CDR3 reads TGTGCCAGCAGTTTTGAGGGACCCAGGGGGCGCGGGGAGACCCAGTACTTC. It yields the protein CASSFEGPRGRGETQYF.

This clonotype was observed many times. The rearrangement links TRBV24-1 to TRBJ1-1; D unclear. The CDR3 is 13 residues long. Germline V gene sequence: CDR1 KGHDR, CDR2 SFDVKD. The V and J ends lost 9 bases and 0 bases respectively, with 10 bases between them. The CDR3 DNA reads TGTGCCACCGGGAGACGTCTGAACACTGAAGCTTTCTTT. Amino acid sequence: CATGRRLNTEAFF.

V is TRBV7-2 and J is TRBJ2-7, with D possibly called TRBD1 or TRBD2 (6 bases each). CDR3 length: 13 residues. In germline, CDR1 is SGHTA, CDR2 FQGNSA. V lost 5 bases to trimming and J lost 4 bases, with 12 bases between them. CDR3 sequence reads: CASSPTGAYEQYF. The DNA for the CDR3 is TGTGCCAGCAGCCCGACGGGGGCTTACGAGCAGTACTTC. Variable domain in full (rest from reference TRBV7-2 and TRBJ2-7): GAGVSQSPSNKVTEKGKDVELRCDPISGHTALYWYRQSLGQGLEFLIYFQGNSAPDKSGLPSDRFSAERTGGSVSTLTIQRTQQEDSAVYLCASSPTGAYEQYFGPGTRLTVT.

The chain uses TRBV12-3 or TRBV12-4 and TRBJ1-5, with D possibly being TRBD1 (5 bases). V was clipped by 1 base and J by 0 bases, with 10 bases between them. CDR3 length: 16 amino acids. The CDR3 loop reads CASSLGARDSNQPQHF. CDR3 nucleotide sequence: TGTGCCAGCAGTTTAGGCGCCAGGGATAGCAATCAGCCCCAGCATTTT.

This clonotype was found a few times. This chain connects TRBV18 to TRBJ1-3, with 7 bases matching TRBD1. The trim removed 6 bases at V and 0 bases at J, leaving 8 bases unmatched. The CDR3 sequence is 16 residues long. CDR1 is KGHSH and CDR2 is LQKENI in the germline V gene. The CDR3 DNA follows: TGTGCCAGCTCTCGGGACAGCGGCGTCTCTGGAAACACCATATATTTT. It specifies CASSRDSGVSGNTIYF.

This clonotype was seen ten or more times. The chain employs TRBV29-1 and TRBJ2-7, with 9 bases aligning to TRBD1. With 4 bases clipped from V and 2 bases from J, the junction kept 0 bases outside the gene matches. CDR3 length: 12 amino acids. Germline V gene data show CDR1 as SQVTM and CDR2 as ANQGSEA. This chain's CDR3 is CSVGQGAYEQYF. The CDR3 nucleotides are TGCAGCGTTGGACAGGGGGCCTACGAGCAGTACTTC.

Concerning this clonotype itself: The junction departs from germline at one end; a sequencing error may be responsible. The chain joins TRBV5-1 to TRBJ1-1; D remains unclear. Germline CDR1 and CDR2: SGHRS and YFSETQ. The CDR3 extends over 14 amino acids. CDR3 bases: TGCGCCAGCGGCTTTAAGGGTCAGAACACTGAAGCTTTCTTT. As protein: CASGFKGQNTEAFF.

This clonotype occurred a few times. V is TRBV25-1 and J is TRBJ2-1, with a tentative D call TRBD2 (5 bases). The CDR3 spans 15 residues. Germline values: CDR1 MGHDK, CDR2 SYGVNS. V lost 1 base, J lost 2 bases, and 9 bases lay in between. The CDR3 is CASSESGNPYNEQFF. In nucleotides, the CDR3 is TGTGCCAGCAGTGAATCGGGGAACCCCTACAATGAGCAGTTCTTC.

The V and J genes are TRBV9 and TRBJ2-1; D is possibly TRBD2 (5 bases). V was cut by 4 bases and J by 7 bases, with 15 bases left in between. The germline V gene encodes CDR1 SGDLS and CDR2 YYNGEE. The CDR3 has 14 amino acids. The CDR3 coding sequence is TGTGCCAGCAGCTCCCAAGGGAGTAGTAATGAGCAGTTCTTC. It encodes CASSSQGSSNEQFF.

This clonotype was observed a handful of times. V usage is TRBV5-1 and J usage is TRBJ1-5; possibly TRBD1 for D (6 bases). CDR1 is SGHRS, CDR2 YFSETQ, per germline. V was trimmed by 0 bases and J by 2 bases, leaving 6 bases between them. The CDR3 has 14 amino acids. DNA for the CDR3: TGCGCCAGCAGCTTGGCAGGGGGCAATCAGCCCCAGCATTTT. Amino acids: CASSLAGGNQPQHF. Filled out from reference TRBV5-1 and TRBJ1-5, the complete variable domain reads KAGVTQTPRYLIKTRGQQVTLSCSPISGHRSVSWYQQTPGQGLQFLFEYFSETQRNKGNFPGRFSGRQFSNSRSEMNVSTLELGDSALYLCASSLAGGNQPQHFGDGTRLSIL.

In its sample, this clonotype was seen many times. V gene TRBV7-3 combines with J gene TRBJ2-7; tentative D call: TRBD1 (5 bases). V was pared by 1 base and J by 3 bases, with 13 bases between. This CDR3 region has 15 residues. CDR1 SGHTA and CDR2 FQGTGA come from the germline V gene. The CDR3 protein is CASSLKGQGFYEQYV. In nucleotides, the CDR3 is TGTGCCAGCAGCTTAAAGGGGCAGGGATTCTACGAGCAGTACGTC.

V is TRBV15 and J is TRBJ2-1; TRBD2 aligns across 7 bases. The CDR3 is 14 residues long. Germline lookup yields CDR1 LNHNV and CDR2 YYDKDF (reference sequence). The ends lost 3 bases at V and 8 bases at J; junction bases unmatched: 7. CDR3 bases: TGTGCCACCAGCAGTCCGGGACTACCTCATGAGCAGTTCTTC. Translated: CATSSPGLPHEQFF.

This clonotype was detected only a few times. The rearrangement joins TRBV6-2 or TRBV6-3 to TRBJ2-1; 13 bases are shared with TRBD2. With V trimmed by 1 base and J by 3 bases, 3 bases remained unmatched. CDR1 MNHEY and CDR2 SVGEGT come from the germline V gene. The CDR3 is made up of 17 amino acids. The DNA for the CDR3 is TGTGCCAGCAGTTACTTAGGACTAGCGGGAGTCTACAATGAGCAGTTCTTC. As protein: CASSYLGLAGVYNEQFF.

The rearrangement uses TRBV3-1 and TRBJ2-7; D uncertain. V shed 2 bases and J shed 4 bases, with 18 bases lying between them. The CDR3 is made up of 16 amino acids. The germline CDR1 and CDR2 sequences are LGHDT and YNNKEL (reference sequence). CDR3 amino acids: CASSQRRPMEVYEQYV. DNA for the CDR3: TGTGCCAGCAGCCAACGCCGGCCTATGGAAGTGTACGAGCAGTACGTC.

This chain uses TRBV5-1 with TRBJ2-6; D is unclear. This CDR3 comprises 14 residues. Germline V CDR1 and CDR2: SGHRS, YFSETQ. The V and J ends lost 4 bases and 0 bases respectively, with 5 bases between them. CDR3 sequence reads: CASSPPSGANVLTF. The DNA of the CDR3 is TGCGCCAGCAGCCCCCCCTCTGGGGCCAACGTCCTGACTTTC. Supplemented by reference TRBV5-1 and TRBJ2-6, the full variable domain reads KAGVTQTPRYLIKTRGQQVTLSCSPISGHRSVSWYQQTPGQGLQFLFEYFSETQRNKGNFPGRFSGRQFSNSRSEMNVSTLELGDSALYLCASSPPSGANVLTFGAGSRLTVL.

This chain links TRBV6-2 or TRBV6-3 with TRBJ2-5; no firm D call. CDR1 MNHEY and CDR2 SVGEGT come from the germline V gene. The V gene lost 5 bases and the J gene lost 5 bases, with 9 bases spanning the gap. CDR3 length: 12 amino acids. DNA for the CDR3: TGTGCCAGCAGTCCCCGCGTTGAGACCCAGTACTTC. Its translation is CASSPRVETQYF.

This sequence joins TRBV29-1 and TRBJ2-1; D not certain. Trimming stripped 3 bases from V and 2 bases from J, with 11 bases between. This CDR3 comprises 14 residues. CDR1 is SQVTM, CDR2 ANQGSEA, per germline. The CDR3: CSVDPATTYNEQFF. In DNA form, the CDR3 reads TGCAGCGTTGACCCCGCTACCACCTACAATGAGCAGTTCTTC.

This clonotype was counted ten times or more. This chain joins TRBV3-1 and TRBJ1-4; D not certain. From germline, CDR1 is LGHDT and CDR2 YNNKEL (reference sequence). Between the trimmed V and J ends, which lost 3 bases and 4 bases, there was a span of 9 bases. The CDR3 sequence is 14 residues long. This CDR3 reads CASSHSGVNEKLFF. CDR3 DNA: TGTGCCAGCAGCCATTCAGGAGTTAATGAAAAACTGTTTTTT.